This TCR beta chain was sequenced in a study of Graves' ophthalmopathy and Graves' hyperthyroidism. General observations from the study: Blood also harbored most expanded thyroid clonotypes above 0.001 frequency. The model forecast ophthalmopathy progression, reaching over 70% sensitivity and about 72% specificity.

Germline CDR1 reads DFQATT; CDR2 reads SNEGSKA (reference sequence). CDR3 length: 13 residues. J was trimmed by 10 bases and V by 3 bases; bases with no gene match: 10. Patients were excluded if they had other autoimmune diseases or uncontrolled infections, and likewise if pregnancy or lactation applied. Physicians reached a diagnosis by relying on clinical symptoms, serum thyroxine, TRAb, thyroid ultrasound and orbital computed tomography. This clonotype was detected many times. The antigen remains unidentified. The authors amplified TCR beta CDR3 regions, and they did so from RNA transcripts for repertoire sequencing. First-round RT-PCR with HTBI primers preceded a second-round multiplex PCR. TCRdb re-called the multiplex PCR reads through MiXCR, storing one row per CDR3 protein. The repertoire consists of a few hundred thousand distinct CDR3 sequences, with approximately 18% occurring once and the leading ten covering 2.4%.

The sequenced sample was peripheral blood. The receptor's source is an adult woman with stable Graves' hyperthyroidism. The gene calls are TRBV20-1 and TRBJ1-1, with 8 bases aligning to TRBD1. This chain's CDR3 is CSASLTGERGAFF. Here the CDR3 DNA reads TGCAGTGCTAGTCTGACAGGGGAAAGGGGAGCTTTCTTT.